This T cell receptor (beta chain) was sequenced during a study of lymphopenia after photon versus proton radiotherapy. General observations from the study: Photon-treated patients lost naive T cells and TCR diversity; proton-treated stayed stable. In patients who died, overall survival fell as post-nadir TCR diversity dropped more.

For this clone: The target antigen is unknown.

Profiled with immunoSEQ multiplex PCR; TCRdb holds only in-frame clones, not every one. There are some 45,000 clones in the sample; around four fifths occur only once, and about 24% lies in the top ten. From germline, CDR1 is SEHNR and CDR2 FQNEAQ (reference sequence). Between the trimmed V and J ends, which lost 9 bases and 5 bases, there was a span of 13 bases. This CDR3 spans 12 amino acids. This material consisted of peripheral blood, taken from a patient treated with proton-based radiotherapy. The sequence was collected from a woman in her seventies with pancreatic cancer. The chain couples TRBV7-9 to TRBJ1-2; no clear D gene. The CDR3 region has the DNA TGTGCCAGTGGCGGACCGAATTATGGCTACACCTTC. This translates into CASGGPNYGYTF.